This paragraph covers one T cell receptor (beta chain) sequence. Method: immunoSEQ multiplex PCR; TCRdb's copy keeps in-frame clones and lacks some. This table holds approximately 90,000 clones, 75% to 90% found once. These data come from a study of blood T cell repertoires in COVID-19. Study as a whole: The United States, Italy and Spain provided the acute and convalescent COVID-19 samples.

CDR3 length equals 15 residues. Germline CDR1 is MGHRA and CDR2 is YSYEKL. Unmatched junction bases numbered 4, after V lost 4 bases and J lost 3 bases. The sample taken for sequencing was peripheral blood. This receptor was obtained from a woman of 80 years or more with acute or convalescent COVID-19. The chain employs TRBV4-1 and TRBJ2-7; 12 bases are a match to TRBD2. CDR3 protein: CASSPRTSGVYEQYF. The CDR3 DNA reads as TGCGCCAGCAGCCCTCGGACTAGCGGGGTCTACGAGCAGTACTTC.